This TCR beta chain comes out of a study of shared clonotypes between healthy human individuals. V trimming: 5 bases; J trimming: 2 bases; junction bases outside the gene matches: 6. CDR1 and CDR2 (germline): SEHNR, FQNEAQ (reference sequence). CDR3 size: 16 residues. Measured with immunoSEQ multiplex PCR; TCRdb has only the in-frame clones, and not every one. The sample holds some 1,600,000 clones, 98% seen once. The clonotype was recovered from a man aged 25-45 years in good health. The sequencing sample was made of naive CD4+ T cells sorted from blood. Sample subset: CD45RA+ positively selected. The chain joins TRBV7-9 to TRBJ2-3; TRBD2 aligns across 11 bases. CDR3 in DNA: TGTGCCAGCAGCCCGGGGACTAGCGGATACACAGATACGCAGTATTTT. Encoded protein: CASSPGTSGYTDTQYF.